The 22 T cell receptor beta chains given below trace back to one sample, sequenced in a study of tumor and adjacent non-tumor tissue in lung cancer. A modified ARM-PCR protocol with three rounds of nested PCR amplified TCRbeta. From the multiplex PCR reads, TCRdb called clonotypes with MiXCR, one entry per CDR3 protein. The sample shows 60,000 to 95,000 distinct CDR3 sequences, around 74% of them seen only once. The template was RNA from unsorted bulk tissue. The sample was lung tumor tissue. Receptors originate from a woman aged 45-65 years with non-small cell lung cancer.

On this clonotype: One junction end disagrees with the germline gene, perhaps due to a read error. This chain connects TRBV28 to TRBJ1-5; 9 nucleotides agree with TRBD1. Germline V gene data show CDR1 as MDHEN and CDR2 as SYDVKM. This CDR3 comprises 15 residues. CDR3 protein: CTSSFPGTGCQPQHF. The CDR3 DNA reads as TGTACCAGCAGTTTCCCCGGGACAGGGTGTCAGCCCCAGCATTTT.

Concerning this clonotype: Mismatch with germline at one junction end may stem from a read error. The genes are TRBV6-5 and TRBJ2-2; D tentatively reads TRBD1 or TRBD2 (5 bases each). This CDR3 spans 14 amino acids. Germline CDR1 and CDR2: MNHEY and SVGAGI. CDR3 DNA: TGTGCCAGCAATCGGCAGGGTGGGACCGGGGAGCTCTTTTTT. Translated: CASNRQGGTGELFF.

CDR3 in amino acids: CASSLIGHGGSEQYF. The CDR3 DNA sequence: TGTGCCAGCAGTTTAATTGGACATGGTGGGTCCGAGCAGTACTTC. The chain is built from TRBV12-3 or TRBV12-4 and TRBJ2-7; the D gene is possibly TRBD1 (5 bases). CDR3 size: 15 residues. V was trimmed by 2 bases and J by 6 bases, leaving 17 bases between them.

This clonotype occurred once. A junction boundary mismatches the germline segment, possibly from a read error. This chain links TRBV11-2 with TRBJ2-7; the D gene is possibly TRBD2 (5 bases). CDR1 and CDR2 from the germline V gene are SGHAT and FQNNGV. The CDR3 extends over 17 amino acids. The CDR3 region has the DNA TGTGCCTGCAGCTTAATTGGTAATAAGAGGGCCTCCTACGAGCGGTACTTC. Encoded protein: CACSLIGNKRASYERYF.

A remark on this clonotype: A much more abundant neighbour one base away suggests this may be a read error. This sequence joins TRBV5-1 and TRBJ2-7; TRBD1 matches 7 bases. CDR3 length: 16 residues. Germline loops: CDR1 SGHRS, CDR2 YFSETQ. The CDR3 spells CASNLESRQGLYEQYF. CDR3 bases: TGCGCCAGCAACTTGGAGTCCCGACAGGGCCTCTACGAGCAGTACTTC.

Turning to this clonotype: The conserved final phenylalanine or tryptophan is absent from the CDR3, which likely points to a read error. The chain joins TRBV11-2 to TRBJ2-2, with 10 bases fitting TRBD2. J was trimmed by 8 bases and V by 5 bases; bases with no gene match: 5. Germline V gives CDR1 SGHAT, CDR2 FQNNGV. This CDR3 comprises 14 residues. The DNA for the CDR3 is TGTGCCAGCAGCATAGCGGGGGGCACAGGGGAGCTGTTTCTT. It translates to CASSIAGGTGELFL.

With regard to this clonotype: The conserved phenylalanine or tryptophan normally closing the CDR3 is absent here, so this likely arose from a read error. The genes are TRBV11-2 and TRBJ2-3, with D hard to call. The V gene lost 0 bases and the J gene lost 3 bases, with 4 bases spanning the gap. Looked up from germline, CDR1 is SGHAT and CDR2 is FQNNGV. The CDR3 is 13 residues long. CDR3 in DNA: TGTGCCAGCAGCTTAGATCAGACAGATACGCAGTATCTT. Its protein is CASSLDQTDTQYL.

The chain links TRBV11-2 to TRBJ1-2; possibly TRBD1 for D (5 bases). The CDR3 runs 14 residues. In germline, CDR1 is SGHAT, CDR2 FQNNGV. Trimming pared 8 bases from V and 1 base from J, leaving 14 bases between. CDR3 nucleotides: TGTGCCAGCGTGGGGGGGACGTATAACTATGGCTACACCTTC. The encoded protein is CASVGGTYNYGYTF.

About this clonotype itself: This may stem from a read error, because a much larger clone lies one nucleotide away. The chain combines TRBV6-4 with TRBJ2-2, with D unclear. Trimming left V 0 bases short and J 3 bases short, with 11 bases between. The CDR3 has 16 amino acids. Germline CDR1 MRHNA, CDR2 SNTAGT. CDR3: CASSDSKDGDTGELFF. The CDR3 nucleotides are TGTGCCAGCAGTGACTCGAAGGATGGGGACACCGGGGAGCTGTTTTTT.

About this clonotype itself: At one boundary the junction diverges from the germline segment, which might be a read error. The rearrangement uses TRBV6-6 and TRBJ2-5; 11 bases map to TRBD2. The CDR3 spans 15 residues. Per the germline V gene, CDR1 is MNHNY and CDR2 is SVGAGI (reference sequence). The CDR3 nucleotides are TGTGCCAGCAGTTACGGACTAGCGGGTTATGAGACTCAGTACTTC. Protein: CASSYGLAGYETQYF.

As concerns this clonotype: The junction departs from germline at one end; a sequencing error may be responsible. J is TRBJ2-1 and V is TRBV4-1, with unresolved D. The CDR3 totals 17 residues. The germline V gene encodes CDR1 MGHRA and CDR2 YSYEKL. This CDR3 is CVSSLSSLYGSHNEQFF. CDR3 sequence (DNA): TGTGTCAGCAGCCTCAGCTCATTGTACGGCTCCCACAATGAGCAGTTCTTC.

Turning to this clonotype: Likely a read error: the CDR3 ends without its conserved phenylalanine or tryptophan. The V and J genes are TRBV6-5 and TRBJ1-2; a weak D match, TRBD1 (5 bases). V lost 2 bases to trimming and J lost 6 bases, with 16 bases between them. The CDR3 runs to 15 residues. CDR1 and CDR2 (germline): MNHEY, SVGAGI. The CDR3 sequence: CASSYAGAALHGYTL. The DNA of the CDR3 is TGTGCCAGCAGTTACGCCGGGGCAGCTCTCCATGGCTACACCTTA.

This chain links TRBV5-4 with TRBJ2-7, with TRBD1 identical over 8 bases. Germline-derived CDR1 and CDR2 are SGHNT and YYREEE (reference sequence). Germline trimming cut 0 bases from V and 1 base from J; bases unmatched to any gene: 3. The CDR3 sequence is 15 residues long. In DNA form, the CDR3 reads TGTGCCAGCAGCTTGGGCTGGGACAGGTCCTACGAGCAGTACTTC. Translation: CASSLGWDRSYEQYF.

The chain links TRBV11-2 to TRBJ1-4; 9 nucleotides align to TRBD1. This CDR3 contains 15 residues. Germline V CDR1 and CDR2: SGHAT, FQNNGV. Germline trimming cut 5 bases from V and 10 bases from J; bases unmatched to any gene: 11. The chain's CDR3 is CASSTETGGPGKLFF. CDR3 DNA: TGTGCCAGCAGCACCGAAACAGGGGGCCCCGGAAAACTGTTTTTT.

Details on this clonotype: One end of the junction varies from germline; a read error may be responsible. The rearrangement joins TRBV11-2 to TRBJ2-1, with D uncertain. CDR1 and CDR2 from the germline V gene are SGHAT and FQNNGV. The CDR3 is 13 residues long. The CDR3 coding sequence is TGTGCCAACAGCTTAGAGAGCTTCAGTGAGCAGTTCTTC. Its translation is CANSLESFSEQFF.

In the case of this clonotype: This clone may be a read error of a much larger clone one base away. As DNA, the CDR3 is TGCAGTGTCCCCGGTAGGATTAATTCACCCCTCCACTTT. Translation gives CSVPGRINSPLHF. J is TRBJ1-6 and V is TRBV20-1, with unresolved D. Trimming pared 7 bases from V and 6 bases from J, leaving 13 bases between. The CDR3 loop spans 13 amino acids. Germline CDR1 is DFQATT and CDR2 is SNEGSKA (reference sequence).

The J gene is TRBJ2-7, the V gene TRBV20-1; either TRBD1 or TRBD2 may supply D (6 bases each). In germline, CDR1 is DFQATT, CDR2 SNEGSKA (reference sequence). Deletions cut 2 bases from V and 3 bases from J, with 17 bases between. The CDR3 length is 15 residues. The CDR3 DNA follows: TGCAGTGCTAGACATAAGGGGGGCTTAGTCTACGAGCAGTACTTC. Protein product: CSARHKGGLVYEQYF.

Concerning this clonotype: A junction boundary mismatches the germline segment, possibly from a read error. The gene calls are TRBV11-2 and TRBJ2-1; no definite D call. This CDR3 comprises 13 residues. Germline CDR1 and CDR2: SGHAT and FQNNGV. The CDR3 DNA reads as TGTACCAGCAACTTAGAAGACAACAATGAGCAGTTCTTT. Protein: CTSNLEDNNEQFF.

As regards this clonotype: One junction end disagrees with the germline gene, perhaps due to a read error. The chain links TRBV2 to TRBJ1-2; 9 nucleotides align to TRBD1. This CDR3 region has 16 residues. Germline-derived CDR1 and CDR2 are SNHLY and FYNNEI. CDR3 residues: CVSIRTGVLENYGYTF. For the CDR3, the DNA is TGTGTCAGCATAAGGACAGGGGTCTTAGAGAACTATGGCTACACCTTC.

As concerns this clonotype: The junction shows a germline mismatch at one end, possibly a read error. The chain links TRBV10-1 to TRBJ2-7; TRBD1 is a possible D gene (5 bases). The CDR3 spans 14 residues. CDR1 is WNHNN and CDR2 is SYGVQD in the germline V gene (reference sequence). CDR3 nucleotides: TGCGGCAGCAGTGACCCAGGGAAGGGGTACAAGCAGTACTTC. Protein: CGSSDPGKGYKQYF.

In the case of this clonotype: At one boundary the junction diverges from the germline segment, which might be a read error. The rearrangement uses TRBV14 and TRBJ2-7; 7 positions agree with TRBD1. This CDR3 contains 17 residues. CDR1 SGHDN and CDR2 FVKESK come from the germline V gene. Written as DNA, the CDR3 is TGTGTCAGCAGCGAACCTTCAGGGGGAAAGGGGTTCTACGAGCAGTACTTC. Translating it yields CVSSEPSGGKGFYEQYF.

This clonotype was counted at least ten times. The genes are TRBV30 and TRBJ2-3, with TRBD2 matching 9 bases. J lost 6 bases, V lost 7 bases, and 5 bases had no gene match. Germline values: CDR1 GTSNPN, CDR2 SVGIG (reference sequence). The CDR3 consists of 12 residues. The CDR3 reads CASAGGGDTQYF. CDR3 nucleotide sequence: TGTGCCTCAGCGGGAGGTGGTGATACGCAGTATTTT.